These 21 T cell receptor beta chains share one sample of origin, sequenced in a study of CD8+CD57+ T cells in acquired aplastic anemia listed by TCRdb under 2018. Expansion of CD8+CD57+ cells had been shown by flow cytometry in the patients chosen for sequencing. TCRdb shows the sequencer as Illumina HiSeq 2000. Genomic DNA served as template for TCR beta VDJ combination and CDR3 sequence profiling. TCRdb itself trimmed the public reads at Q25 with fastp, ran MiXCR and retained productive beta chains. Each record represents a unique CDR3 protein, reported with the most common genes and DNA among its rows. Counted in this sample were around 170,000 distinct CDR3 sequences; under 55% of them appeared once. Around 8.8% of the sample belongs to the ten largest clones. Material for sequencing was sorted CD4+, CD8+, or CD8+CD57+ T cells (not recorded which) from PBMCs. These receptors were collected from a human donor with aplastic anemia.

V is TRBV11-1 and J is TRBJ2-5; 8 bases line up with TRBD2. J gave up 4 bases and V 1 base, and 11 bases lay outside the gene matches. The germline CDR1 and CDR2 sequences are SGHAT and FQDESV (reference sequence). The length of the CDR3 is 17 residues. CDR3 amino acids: CASSLGVLAGGLETQYF. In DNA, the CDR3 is TGTGCCAGCAGCTTAGGAGTCCTCGCGGGAGGACTAGAGACCCAGTACTTC. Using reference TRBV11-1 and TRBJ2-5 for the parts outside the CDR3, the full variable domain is EAEVAQSPRYKITEKSQAVAFWCDPISGHATLYWYRQILGQGPELLVQFQDESVVDDSQLPKDRFSAERLKGVDSTLKIQPAELGDSAMYLCASSLGVLAGGLETQYFGPGTRLLVL.

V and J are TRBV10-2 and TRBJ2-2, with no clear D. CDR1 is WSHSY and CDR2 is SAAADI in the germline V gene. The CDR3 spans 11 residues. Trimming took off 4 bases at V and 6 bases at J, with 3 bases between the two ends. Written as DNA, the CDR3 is TGCGCCAGCAGTGTCGCCGGGGAGCTGTTTTTT. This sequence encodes CASSVAGELFF.

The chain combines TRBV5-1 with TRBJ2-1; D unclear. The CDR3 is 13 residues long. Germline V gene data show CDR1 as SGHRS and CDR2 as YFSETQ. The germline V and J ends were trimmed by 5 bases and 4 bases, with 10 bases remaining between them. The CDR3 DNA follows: TGCGCCAGCAGAGGGTATTCTTACAATGAGCAGTTCTTC. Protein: CASRGYSYNEQFF.

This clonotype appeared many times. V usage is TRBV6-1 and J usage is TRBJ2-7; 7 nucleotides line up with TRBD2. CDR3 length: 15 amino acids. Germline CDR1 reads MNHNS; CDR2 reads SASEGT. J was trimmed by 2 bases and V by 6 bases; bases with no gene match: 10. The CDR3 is CASSRRGGRAYEQYF. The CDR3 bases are TGTGCCAGCAGCCGCCGGGGAGGGAGGGCCTACGAGCAGTACTTC.

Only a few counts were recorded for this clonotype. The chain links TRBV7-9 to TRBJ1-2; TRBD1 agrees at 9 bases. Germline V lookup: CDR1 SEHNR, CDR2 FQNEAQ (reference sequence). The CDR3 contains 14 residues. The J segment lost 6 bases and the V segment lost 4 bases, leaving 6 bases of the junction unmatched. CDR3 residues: CASSYGQGRDGYTF. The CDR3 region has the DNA TGTGCCAGCAGCTACGGACAGGGGAGGGATGGCTACACCTTC.

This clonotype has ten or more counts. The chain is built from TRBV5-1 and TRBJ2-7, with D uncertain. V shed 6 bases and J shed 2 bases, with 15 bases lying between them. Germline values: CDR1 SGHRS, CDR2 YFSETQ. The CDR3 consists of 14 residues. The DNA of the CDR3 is TGCGCCAGCACCTCATCGGCGCCCCCCTACGAGCAGTACTTC. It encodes CASTSSAPPYEQYF.

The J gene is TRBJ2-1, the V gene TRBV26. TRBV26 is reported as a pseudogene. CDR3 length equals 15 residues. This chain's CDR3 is CASSRTALPYNEQFF. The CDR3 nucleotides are TGTGCCAGCAGCCGTACAGCACTACCATACAATGAGCAGTTCTTC.

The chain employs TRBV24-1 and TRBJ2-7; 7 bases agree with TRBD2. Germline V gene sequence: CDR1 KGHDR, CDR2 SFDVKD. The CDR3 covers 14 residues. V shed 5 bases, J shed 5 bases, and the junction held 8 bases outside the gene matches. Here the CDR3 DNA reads TGTGCCACCAGTGCCCCGGGGGGTGCCGACGAGCAGTACTTC. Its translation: CATSAPGGADEQYF.

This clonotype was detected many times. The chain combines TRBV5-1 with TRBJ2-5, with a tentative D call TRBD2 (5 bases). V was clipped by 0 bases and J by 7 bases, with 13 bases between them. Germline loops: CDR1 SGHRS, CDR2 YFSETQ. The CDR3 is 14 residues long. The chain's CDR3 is CASSLGERQTTQYF. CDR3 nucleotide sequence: TGCGCCAGCAGCTTGGGGGAGCGACAAACGACCCAGTACTTC. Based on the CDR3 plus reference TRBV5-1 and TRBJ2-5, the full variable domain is KAGVTQTPRYLIKTRGQQVTLSCSPISGHRSVSWYQQTPGQGLQFLFEYFSETQRNKGNFPGRFSGRQFSNSRSEMNVSTLELGDSALYLCASSLGERQTTQYFGPGTRLLVL.

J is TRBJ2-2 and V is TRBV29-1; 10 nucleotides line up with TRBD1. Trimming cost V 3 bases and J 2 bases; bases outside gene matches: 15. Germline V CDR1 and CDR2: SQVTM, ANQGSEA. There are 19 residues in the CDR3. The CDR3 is CSVEAGDRGTIYNTGELFF. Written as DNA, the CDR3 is TGCAGCGTTGAGGCCGGGGACAGGGGCACGATTTATAACACCGGGGAGCTGTTTTTT.

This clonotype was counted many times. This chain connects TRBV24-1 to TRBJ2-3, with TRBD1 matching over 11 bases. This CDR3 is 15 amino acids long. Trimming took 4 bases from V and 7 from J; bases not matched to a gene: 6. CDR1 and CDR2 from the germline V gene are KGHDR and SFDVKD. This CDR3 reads CATSDQGQGANTQYF. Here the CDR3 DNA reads TGTGCCACCAGTGACCAAGGACAGGGGGCAAATACGCAGTATTTT.

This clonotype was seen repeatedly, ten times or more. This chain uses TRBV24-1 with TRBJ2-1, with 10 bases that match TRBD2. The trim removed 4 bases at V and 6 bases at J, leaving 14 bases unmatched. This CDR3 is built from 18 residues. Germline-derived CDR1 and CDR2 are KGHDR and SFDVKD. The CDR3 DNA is TGTGCCACCAGTGACCCCATAGCGGGAGGCAGATCGACCAATGAGCAGTTCTTC. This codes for CATSDPIAGGRSTNEQFF.

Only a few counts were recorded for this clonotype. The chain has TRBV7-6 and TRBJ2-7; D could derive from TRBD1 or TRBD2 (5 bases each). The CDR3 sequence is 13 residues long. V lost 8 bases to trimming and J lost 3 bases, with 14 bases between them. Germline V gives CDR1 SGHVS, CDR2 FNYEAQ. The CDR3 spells CASGKGPSYEQYF. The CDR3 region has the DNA TGTGCCAGCGGAAAGGGACCGAGCTACGAGCAGTACTTC.

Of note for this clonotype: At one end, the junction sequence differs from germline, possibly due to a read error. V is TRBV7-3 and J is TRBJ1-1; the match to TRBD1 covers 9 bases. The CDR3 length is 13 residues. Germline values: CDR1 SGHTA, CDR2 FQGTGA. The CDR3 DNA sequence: TGTGCTAGCAGCCTGGACAGGGGCACTGAAGCTTTCTTT. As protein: CASSLDRGTEAFF.

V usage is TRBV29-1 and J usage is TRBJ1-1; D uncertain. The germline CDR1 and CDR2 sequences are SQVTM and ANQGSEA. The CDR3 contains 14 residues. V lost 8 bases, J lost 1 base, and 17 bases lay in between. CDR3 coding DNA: TGCAGCTCCCTCGGATTTGAATGGAACACTGAAGCTTTCTTT. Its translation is CSSLGFEWNTEAFF.

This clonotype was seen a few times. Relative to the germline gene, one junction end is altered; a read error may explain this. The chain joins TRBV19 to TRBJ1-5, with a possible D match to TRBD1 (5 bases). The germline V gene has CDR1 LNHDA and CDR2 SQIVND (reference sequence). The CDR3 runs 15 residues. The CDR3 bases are TGTGCCAGTGGTATAGATCGGGAGGGGACTCAGCCCCAGCATTTT. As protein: CASGIDREGTQPQHF.

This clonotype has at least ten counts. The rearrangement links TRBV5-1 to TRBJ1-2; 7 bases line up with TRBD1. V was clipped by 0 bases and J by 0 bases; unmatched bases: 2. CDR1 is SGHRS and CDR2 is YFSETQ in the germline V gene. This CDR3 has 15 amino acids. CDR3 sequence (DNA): TGCGCCAGCAGCTTGGGTGGGACAGCTAACTATGGCTACACCTTC. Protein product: CASSLGGTANYGYTF.

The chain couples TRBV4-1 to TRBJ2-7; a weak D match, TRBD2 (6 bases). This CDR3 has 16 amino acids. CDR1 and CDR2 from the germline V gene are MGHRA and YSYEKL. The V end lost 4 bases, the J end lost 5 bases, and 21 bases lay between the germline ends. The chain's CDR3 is CASSPTPSGPSHEQYF. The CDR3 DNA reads TGCGCCAGCAGCCCCACCCCCAGCGGGCCTAGCCACGAGCAGTACTTC.

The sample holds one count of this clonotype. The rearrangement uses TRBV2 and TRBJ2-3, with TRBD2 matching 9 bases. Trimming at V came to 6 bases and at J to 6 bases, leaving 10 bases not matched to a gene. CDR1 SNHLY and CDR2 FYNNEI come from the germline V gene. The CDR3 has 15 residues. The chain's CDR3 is CASSWLGGGADTQYF. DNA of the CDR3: TGTGCCAGCAGCTGGTTAGGCGGGGGGGCCGATACGCAGTATTTT.

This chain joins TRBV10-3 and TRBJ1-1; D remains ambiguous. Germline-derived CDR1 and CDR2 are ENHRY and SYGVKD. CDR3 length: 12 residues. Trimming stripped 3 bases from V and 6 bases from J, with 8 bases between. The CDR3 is CAISEPGAEAFF. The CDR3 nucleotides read TGTGCCATCAGTGAACCTGGGGCTGAAGCTTTCTTT.

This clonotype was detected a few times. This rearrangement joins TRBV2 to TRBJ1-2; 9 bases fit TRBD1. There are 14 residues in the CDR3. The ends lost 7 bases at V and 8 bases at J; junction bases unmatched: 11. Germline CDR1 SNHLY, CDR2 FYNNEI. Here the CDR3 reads CASKGLQGAGGYTF. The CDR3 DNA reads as TGTGCCAGCAAGGGCCTACAGGGGGCTGGGGGCTACACCTTC.